Listed below are T cell receptor beta chains from one sample, sequenced in a study of blood T cell repertoires in COVID-19. Repertoires were generated with immunoSEQ multiplex PCR, while TCRdb's copy carries only in-frame clones and drops some. This sample yields approximately 70,000 clones, of which around 84% are seen a single time; roughly 0.83% belongs to the top ten. Sequenced material: peripheral blood. Receptor source: a woman in her seventies with acute or convalescent COVID-19. The CDR3 runs from the conserved cysteine through the conserved F or W. D genes are given only for firm matches. The size of a clone is reported for some rows only, either as once, few or many, or as a class for expanded clones.

v_call,d_call,j_call,clone_size,cdr3_aa,cdr3_nt
TRBV28,.,TRBJ2-3,.,CASSNRVGLTDTQYF,TGTGCCAGCAGTAACAGGGTCGGGTTAACAGATACGCAGTATTTT
TRBV28,TRBD1,TRBJ2-2,.,CASRSQGAQGGELFF,TGTGCCAGCAGATCACAGGGGGCTCAAGGCGGGGAGCTGTTTTTT
TRBV11-2,.,TRBJ2-1,.,CASSSPGVSYNEQFF,TGTGCCAGCAGCTCCCCGGGGGTATCCTACAATGAGCAGTTCTTC
TRBV12-3/TRBV12-4,TRBD1,TRBJ1-5,.,CASRKGGDQPQHF,TGTGCCAGCAGAAAAGGGGGCGATCAGCCCCAGCATTTT
TRBV9,TRBD2,TRBJ2-2,.,CASSVVGGAPGELFF,TGTGCCAGCAGCGTAGTCGGGGGGGCCCCCGGGGAGCTGTTTTTT
TRBV7-2,TRBD2,TRBJ2-3,.,CASSLDGTSGVTQYF,TGTGCCAGCAGCTTAGATGGGACTAGCGGGGTTACGCAGTATTTT
TRBV5-6,TRBD2,TRBJ2-7,.,CASSLGVTGGAHEQYF,TGTGCCAGCAGCTTGGGGGTTACGGGAGGGGCCCACGAGCAGTACTTC
TRBV29-1,.,TRBJ1-4,once,CSVTKGTSTEKLFF,TGCAGCGTCACGAAGGGGACAAGTACCGAAAAACTGTTTTTT
TRBV5-4,.,TRBJ1-6,.,CASRIWAENSPLHF,TGTGCCAGCAGAATCTGGGCTGAAAATTCACCCCTCCACTTT
TRBV6-6,TRBD1,TRBJ2-2,.,CASSPTGADTGELFF,TGTGCCAGCAGTCCGACAGGGGCGGACACCGGGGAGCTGTTTTTT
TRBV20-1,.,TRBJ1-5,.,CSAGGDQPQHF,TGCAGTGCGGGGGGAGATCAGCCCCAGCATTTT
TRBV27,TRBD1,TRBJ2-1,.,CASKGGGNEQFF,TGTGCCAGCAAAGGGGGCGGAAATGAGCAGTTCTTC
TRBV2,TRBD1,TRBJ1-2,.,CARRTQQGTSGYTF,TGTGCCAGGAGGACTCAACAGGGGACCTCAGGCTACACCTTC
TRBV11-2,TRBD2,TRBJ2-2,.,CASSSSGGADTGELFF,TGTGCCAGCAGCTCTAGCGGGGGGGCCGACACCGGGGAGCTGTTTTTT
TRBV6-5,.,TRBJ2-2,.,CASSHLQGGTGELFF,TGTGCCAGCAGCCACCTACAGGGGGGGACCGGGGAGCTGTTTTTT
TRBV9,TRBD1,TRBJ2-7,.,CASSVETGKDYEQYF,TGTGCCAGCAGCGTAGAGACAGGGAAAGACTACGAGCAGTACTTC
TRBV6-2/TRBV6-3,.,TRBJ2-5,once,CASSYRGTQYF,TGTGCCAGCAGTTATAGGGGGACCCAGTACTTC
TRBV29-1,TRBD2,TRBJ2-5,.,CSASSGGETQYF,TGCAGCGCCTCAAGCGGGGGGGAGACCCAGTACTTC
TRBV28,.,TRBJ1-3,.,CASSSATGRPGNTIYF,TGTGCCAGCAGTTCTGCAACAGGGCGCCCGGGAAACACCATATATTTT
TRBV7-2,.,TRBJ2-7,.,CASSLGAGSSYEQYF,TGTGCCAGCAGCTTAGGGGCAGGAAGCTCCTACGAGCAGTACTTC
TRBV5-8,TRBD1,TRBJ1-6,.,CASSFTGQGGSPLHF,TGTGCCAGCAGCTTCACCGGACAGGGTGGTTCACCCCTCCACTTT
TRBV6-5,.,TRBJ2-1,.,CASSYERAAYNEQFF,TGTGCCAGCAGTTACGAGAGGGCCGCCTACAATGAGCAGTTCTTC
TRBV2,TRBD2,TRBJ2-2,.,CASSVLGGYDTGELFF,TGTGCCAGCAGCGTACTGGGAGGGTACGACACCGGGGAGCTGTTTTTT
TRBV19,.,TRBJ2-3,.,CASSTSADTQYF,TGTGCCAGTAGTACATCGGCAGATACGCAGTATTTT
TRBV5-1,.,TRBJ1-1,.,CASSLAGNTEAFF,TGCGCCAGCAGCTTGGCAGGGAACACTGAAGCTTTCTTT
TRBV28,TRBD2,TRBJ2-7,.,CASSLGLAGIGEQYF,TGTGCCAGCAGTTTGGGACTAGCGGGAATCGGCGAGCAGTACTTC
TRBV5-1,.,TRBJ2-1,.,CASSFLASGAYNEQFF,TGCGCCAGCAGCTTTCTTGCCTCCGGGGCCTACAATGAGCAGTTCTTC
TRBV27,.,TRBJ1-4,.,CASRPGQRLGNEKLFF,TGTGCCAGCAGGCCAGGGCAAAGGTTGGGTAATGAAAAACTGTTTTTT
TRBV7-9,TRBD2,TRBJ2-7,once,CAEGGREVHEQYF,TGTGCCGAAGGGGGGCGGGAGGTCCACGAGCAGTACTTC
TRBV9,TRBD2,TRBJ2-2,few,CASSVDAGGGMFF,TGTGCCAGCAGCGTAGATGCCGGCGGGGGAATGTTTTTT
TRBV6-5,TRBD2,TRBJ2-1,few,CASTLTSGYNEQFF,TGTGCCAGCACCCTGACTAGCGGATACAATGAGCAGTTCTTC
TRBV19,.,TRBJ1-1,.,CASERQYMNTEAFF,TGTGCCAGTGAAAGACAGTACATGAACACTGAAGCTTTCTTT
TRBV9,.,TRBJ2-5,.,CASSVEGQQETQYF,TGTGCCAGCAGCGTAGAGGGACAACAAGAGACCCAGTACTTC
TRBV25-1,.,TRBJ1-3,.,CASSPGTQGNTIYF,TGTGCCAGCAGCCCCGGGACACAAGGAAACACCATATATTTT
TRBV28,TRBD1,TRBJ1-2,.,CASSLSGTGMYGYTF,TGTGCCAGCAGTTTATCAGGGACAGGGATGTATGGCTACACCTTC
TRBV6-1,.,TRBJ2-7,.,CASRVGPDEQYF,TGTGCCAGCCGAGTTGGGCCAGACGAGCAGTACTTC
TRBV7-2,.,TRBJ2-1,few,CASSLVVGAVINEQFF,TGTGCCAGCAGCTTGGTGGTGGGGGCCGTAATAAATGAGCAGTTCTTC
TRBV30,.,TRBJ1-5,.,CAWSSGRGSEPQHF,TGTGCCTGGAGTTCTGGACGGGGGTCCGAGCCCCAGCATTTT
TRBV4-3,.,TRBJ2-1,.,CASSQGAGIVKGEQFF,TGCGCCAGCAGCCAAGGGGCGGGGATAGTCAAGGGTGAGCAGTTCTTC
TRBV6-5,TRBD1,TRBJ2-5,few,CASRSGQGGETQYF,TGTGCCAGCAGATCGGGACAGGGGGGAGAGACCCAGTACTTC
TRBV19,.,TRBJ2-7,.,CAILRAGSRRGGATYEQYF,TGTGCCATATTAAGGGCGGGAAGCCGAAGGGGCGGCGCGACCTACGAGCAGTACTTC
TRBV5-1,.,TRBJ1-1,.,CASSWAGGFGNTEAFF,TGCGCCAGCAGCTGGGCCGGAGGCTTCGGGAACACTGAAGCTTTCTTT
TRBV7-2,TRBD1,TRBJ1-6,.,CASSPGQGNSPLHF,TGTGCCAGCAGCCCGGGACAGGGGAATTCACCCCTCCACTTT
TRBV7-2,TRBD1,TRBJ1-5,.,CASSPPGQTQPQHF,TGTGCCAGCAGCCCACCGGGACAGACTCAGCCCCAGCATTTT
TRBV7-9,TRBD1,TRBJ2-2,.,CASSAGQGSTGELFF,TGTGCCAGCAGCGCTGGACAGGGGTCCACCGGGGAGCTGTTTTTT
TRBV6-2/TRBV6-3,.,TRBJ1-1,.,CASSSQRGGTEAFF,TGTGCCAGCAGTTCCCAGAGGGGGGGCACTGAAGCTTTCTTT
TRBV29-1,.,TRBJ1-1,.,CSVEDTPGAEAFF,TGCAGCGTTGAAGACACCCCCGGGGCTGAAGCTTTCTTT
TRBV5-4,TRBD1,TRBJ1-4,.,CASSLAGQANEKLFF,TGTGCCAGCAGCTTGGCGGGACAGGCTAATGAAAAACTGTTTTTT
TRBV2,TRBD2,TRBJ2-5,.,CASSEHSGSGETQYF,TGTGCCAGCAGTGAACATAGCGGGAGCGGAGAGACCCAGTACTTC
TRBV12-5,.,TRBJ1-1,.,CASGPYENTEAFF,TGTGCTAGTGGCCCCTATGAGAACACTGAAGCTTTCTTT
TRBV7-9,.,TRBJ2-3,few,CASSLDVVNTDTQYF,TGTGCCAGCAGCTTAGATGTAGTAAACACAGATACGCAGTATTTT
TRBV7-2,.,TRBJ2-1,.,CASSYSGSIEQFF,TGTGCCAGCAGCTACAGCGGATCTATTGAGCAGTTCTTC
TRBV7-9,.,TRBJ1-1,once,CASSLGGSGNTEAFF,TGTGCCAGCAGCTTAGGAGGCTCTGGGAACACTGAAGCTTTCTTT
TRBV30,TRBD1,TRBJ1-1,.,CAWSEGQEKTFF,TGTGCCTGGAGTGAGGGACAGGAGAAAACTTTCTTT
TRBV5-6,.,TRBJ1-6,.,CASSLEGAGWDNSPLHF,TGTGCCAGCAGCTTGGAAGGGGCAGGGTGGGATAATTCACCCCTCCACTTT
TRBV7-6,.,TRBJ2-7,few,CASSLGQETYEQYF,TGTGCCAGCAGCTTAGGGCAGGAAACCTACGAGCAGTACTTC
TRBV7-2,.,TRBJ2-7,.,CASSTNRAYEQYF,TGTGCCAGCAGCACCAACAGGGCCTACGAGCAGTACTTC
TRBV18,TRBD2,TRBJ2-3,.,CASSPFSGGLTDTQYF,TGTGCCAGCTCACCTTTTTCGGGGGGTTTGACAGATACGCAGTATTTT
TRBV5-1,TRBD1,TRBJ2-3,.,CASNPAQGAPDTQYF,TGCGCCAGCAACCCAGCCCAGGGGGCCCCAGATACGCAGTATTTT